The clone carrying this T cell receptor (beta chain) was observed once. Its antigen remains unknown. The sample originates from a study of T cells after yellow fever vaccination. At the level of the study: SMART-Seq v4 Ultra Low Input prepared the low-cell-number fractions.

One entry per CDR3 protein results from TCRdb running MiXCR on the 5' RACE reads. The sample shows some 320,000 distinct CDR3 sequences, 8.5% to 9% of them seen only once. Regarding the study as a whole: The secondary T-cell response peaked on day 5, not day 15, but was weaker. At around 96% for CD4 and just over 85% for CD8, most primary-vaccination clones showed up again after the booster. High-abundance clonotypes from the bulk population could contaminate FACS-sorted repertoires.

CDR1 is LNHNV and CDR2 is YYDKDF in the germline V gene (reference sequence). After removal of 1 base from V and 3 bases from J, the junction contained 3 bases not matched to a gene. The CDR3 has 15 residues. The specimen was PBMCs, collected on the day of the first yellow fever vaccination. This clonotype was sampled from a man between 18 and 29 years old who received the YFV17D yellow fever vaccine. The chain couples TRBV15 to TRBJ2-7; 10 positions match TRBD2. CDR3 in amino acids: CATSRGASGGYEQYV. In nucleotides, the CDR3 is TGTGCCACCAGCAGAGGAGCTAGCGGGGGCTACGAGCAGTACGTC.